This T cell receptor (beta chain) was documented in a study of cytomegalovirus exposure and HLA in healthy donors. Regarding the study as a whole: Most TCR sequences showed up rarely, but some public TCRs showed up in many donors.

TCRdb keeps only in-frame clones here, not all; method: immunoSEQ multiplex PCR. The sample has some 160,000 clones, about nine tenths seen once. Remarks on this clone: As yet, its antigen is unknown.

The V end was cut by 4 bases, the J end by 0 bases, with 25 bases between. Germline V gene data show CDR1 as SGDLS and CDR2 as YYNGEE. The CDR3 totals 19 residues. The sequence was collected from a man younger than 35 in good health and CMV-seronegative. This chain uses TRBV9 with TRBJ2-5, with D possibly matching TRBD2 (6 bases). Sequenced: PBMCs. CDR3 amino acids: CASSPGIQTRTIHQETQYF. CDR3 coding DNA: TGTGCCAGCAGCCCGGGAATCCAGACTAGGACAATCCACCAAGAGACCCAGTACTTC.